The next 2 T cell receptor beta chains were all read from a single sample in a study of beta chain features in type 1 diabetes (dated by TCRdb to 2017 to 2018). The protocol used for the library was the immunoSEQ multiplex PCR assay. All of the isolated RNA was reverse transcribed with the High Capacity cDNA Reverse Transcription Kit, so expressed TCRB transcripts were sequenced. TCRdb carries this immuneACCESS record with in-frame sequences only. Its versions omit some clonotypes, under half of them owing to an unresolved V gene in the studies checked, with the rest unexplained. The sample profile shows roughly 250,000 clones; around 9.6% of them were found once. 0.034% of the sample is in the top ten clones. Sequences were obtained from naive CD4+ T cells from blood. This specimen's cell subset or site label, interpreted: true naive CD4+ T cells. The receptors here all came from a woman under 30 in good health.

The genes are TRBV7-9 and TRBJ2-1; D possibly corresponds to TRBD1 (6 bases). The germline V and J ends were trimmed by 0 bases and 0 bases, with 12 bases remaining between them. The CDR3 contains 17 residues. Germline CDR1 reads SEHNR; CDR2 reads FQNEAQ (reference sequence). Here the CDR3 reads CASSLASGRGSYNEQFF. The CDR3 nucleotides read TGTGCCAGCAGCTTAGCGTCGGGCAGGGGCTCCTACAATGAGCAGTTCTTC.

This clone was picked up a small number of times. The rearrangement joins TRBV29-1 to TRBJ2-2; a possible D gene is TRBD1 (6 bases). Germline CDR1 and CDR2: SQVTM and ANQGSEA. The CDR3 is 14 residues long. V gave up 6 bases and J gave up 2 bases, with 13 bases separating them. The CDR3 loop is CSVRTVTNTGELFF. The DNA of the CDR3 is TGCAGCGTCCGGACAGTTACCAACACCGGGGAGCTGTTTTTT.